These 32 T cell receptor beta chains were sequenced from one sample in a study of shared clonotypes between healthy human individuals (dated by TCRdb to between 2020 and 2021). Libraries came from the immunoSEQ multiplex PCR assay. As stored in TCRdb, this immuneACCESS dataset retains in-frame rearrangements with V and J assigned. A fraction of the clones does not appear; measured against another copy, unresolved V genes explain less than half of the discrepancy, and the remainder lacks a known reason. For this sample there are over 750,000 clones; about 96% appear just once. The ten largest account for less than 0.25% of the sample. CD8 naive samples consisted of CD45RO-negative cells that were positively selected for CCR7, yielding a CD45RA+CCR7+ population without TemRA cells. Material for sequencing was naive CD8+ T cells sorted from blood. The cell subset or site label corresponds to: CD45RA+CCR7+. These receptors were taken from a man aged 25-45 years in good health.

The chain links TRBV5-1 to TRBJ2-5; D is possibly TRBD1 (6 bases). In germline, CDR1 is SGHRS, CDR2 YFSETQ. This CDR3 is 15 amino acids long. V was cut by 1 base and J by 4 bases, with 14 bases left in between. DNA of the CDR3: TGCGCCAGCAGCTTGCTACAGGGTTCGTCAGAGACCCAGTACTTC. Protein sequence: CASSLLQGSSETQYF. Supplemented by reference TRBV5-1 and TRBJ2-5, the full variable domain reads KAGVTQTPRYLIKTRGQQVTLSCSPISGHRSVSWYQQTPGQGLQFLFEYFSETQRNKGNFPGRFSGRQFSNSRSEMNVSTLELGDSALYLCASSLLQGSSETQYFGPGTRLLVL.

The rearrangement joins TRBV5-5 to TRBJ2-1, with 14 bases aligning to TRBD2. V lost 3 bases, J lost 7 bases, and 12 bases stayed unmatched. The CDR3 sequence is 18 residues long. Germline V lookup: CDR1 SGHKS, CDR2 YYEKEE (reference sequence). The CDR3 is CASSSELGLAGDVNEQFF. The CDR3 DNA follows: TGTGCCAGCAGCTCCGAATTGGGACTAGCGGGAGATGTAAATGAGCAGTTCTTC.

This CDR3 is CASSYRQPSNEKLFF. DNA of the CDR3: TGTGCCAGCAGCTATCGACAGCCTTCTAATGAAAAACTGTTTTTT. The chain links TRBV27 to TRBJ1-4; D is possibly TRBD1 (5 bases). Trimming took off 6 bases at V and 3 bases at J, with 14 bases between the two ends. The germline gives CDR1 MNHEY, CDR2 SMNVEV (reference sequence). The CDR3 contains 15 residues.

The CDR3, as DNA: TGTGCCAGCAGCCATACCGGGACTAGCTGGTCAGATACGCAGTATTTT. Encoded protein: CASSHTGTSWSDTQYF. The J gene is TRBJ2-3, the V gene TRBV5-8, with 9 bases matching TRBD2. Germline trimming cut 4 bases from V and 4 bases from J; bases unmatched to any gene: 10. The CDR3 consists of 16 residues. Germline-derived CDR1 and CDR2 are SGHTS and YDEGEE.

The rearrangement links TRBV29-1 to TRBJ2-3; 10 positions match TRBD2. The CDR3 totals 17 residues. V trimming: 3 bases; J trimming: 0 bases; junction bases outside the gene matches: 9. From germline, CDR1 is SQVTM and CDR2 ANQGSEA. CDR3 in amino acids: CSVDSLAGAYSTDTQYF. The CDR3, as DNA: TGCAGCGTTGATTCGCTAGCGGGAGCCTACAGCACAGATACGCAGTATTTT.

This clone was observed once. The CDR3 bases are TGTGCCAGCAGCTCGGAAGGGACTAGCGGGAGGTCTTCCTACGAGCAGTACTTC. This translates into CASSSEGTSGRSSYEQYF. The chain carries TRBV5-4 and TRBJ2-7; 15 bases fit TRBD2. This CDR3 contains 18 residues. Per the germline V gene, CDR1 is SGHNT and CDR2 is YYREEE (reference sequence). V dropped 3 bases and J dropped 1; count of bases not matched to a gene: 8.

The chain uses TRBV28 and TRBJ2-1; D is undetermined. From germline, CDR1 is MDHEN and CDR2 SYDVKM. This CDR3 contains 11 residues. Trimming left V 10 bases short and J 2 bases short, with 6 bases between. This chain's CDR3 is CATGAYNEQFF. The CDR3 DNA follows: TGTGCCACTGGAGCCTACAATGAGCAGTTCTTC. The variable domain in full, with the rest retrieved from reference TRBV28 and TRBJ2-1, is DVKVTQSSRYLVKRTGEKVFLECVQDMDHENMFWYRQDPGLGLRLIYFSYDVKMKEKGDIPEGYSVSREKKERFSLILESASTNQTSMYLCATGAYNEQFFGPGTRLTVL.

The chain couples TRBV27 to TRBJ1-2; 7 bases map to TRBD1. V was pared by 5 bases and J by 6 bases, with 6 bases of the junction left unmatched. The CDR3 loop spans 13 amino acids. Germline values: CDR1 MNHEY, CDR2 SMNVEV (reference sequence). The CDR3 spells CASSDGQVDGYTF. The CDR3 region has the DNA TGTGCCAGCAGTGATGGACAGGTTGATGGCTACACCTTC.

The J gene is TRBJ2-7, the V gene TRBV19; tentative D call: TRBD2 (5 bases). Trimming removed 5 bases at V and 3 bases at J, with 14 bases between. CDR3 length equals 14 residues. Germline V gene sequence: CDR1 LNHDA, CDR2 SQIVND (reference sequence). The CDR3 nucleotides are TGTGCCAGTAGTCTCGGACTCACGTTCTACGAGCAGTACTTC. Its translation is CASSLGLTFYEQYF.

The chain combines TRBV7-9 with TRBJ2-1; possible D gene TRBD2, 6 bases. Trimming took 0 bases from V and 2 from J, leaving 11 bases between them. The CDR3 is 16 amino acids. Germline CDR1 SEHNR, CDR2 FQNEAQ (reference sequence). CDR3 amino acids: CASSLATGDPYNEQFF. As DNA, the CDR3 is TGTGCCAGCAGCTTAGCAACGGGAGACCCCTACAATGAGCAGTTCTTC.

The chain couples TRBV11-2 to TRBJ2-3; no clear D gene. Germline CDR1 is SGHAT and CDR2 is FQNNGV. V lost 0 bases and J lost 3, with 16 bases in between. CDR3 length: 17 residues. CDR3 coding DNA: TGTGCCAGCAGCTTAGATGGTCTGAGCGTGAGGACAGATACGCAGTATTTT. As protein: CASSLDGLSVRTDTQYF.

The rearrangement uses TRBV11-2 and TRBJ2-4; 9 positions match TRBD2. Losses at the gene ends were 5 bases for V and 2 bases for J; bases not matched to a gene: 16. CDR3 length: 19 amino acids. Germline V gene data show CDR1 as SGHAT and CDR2 as FQNNGV. The CDR3: CASSTWRSSLAGTKNIQYF. In DNA form, the CDR3 reads TGTGCCAGCAGCACATGGAGAAGTAGTCTAGCGGGAACCAAAAACATTCAGTACTTC.

In this sample, this clone turned up once. V gene TRBV14 combines with J gene TRBJ1-3; D is undetermined. V was shortened by 4 bases and J by 0 bases, with 19 bases between the two germline ends. This CDR3 has 18 amino acids. Germline lookup yields CDR1 SGHDN and CDR2 FVKESK. The CDR3 DNA is TGTGCCAGCAGCCGTTTCGGGTCAGACGTTTACTCTGGAAACACCATATATTTT. It translates to CASSRFGSDVYSGNTIYF.

The genes are TRBV28 and TRBJ2-5; 8 nucleotides match TRBD1. This CDR3 region has 15 residues. Per germline, CDR1 MDHEN and CDR2 SYDVKM. V lost 6 bases to trimming and J lost 2 bases; unmatched junction nucleotides: 8. In DNA, the CDR3 is TGTGCCAGCAGCCCCTACAGGGGGGCGCAAGAGACCCAGTACTTC. It specifies CASSPYRGAQETQYF.

The rearrangement uses TRBV7-6 and TRBJ2-7, with D possibly called TRBD1 or TRBD2 (5 bases each). The CDR3 consists of 15 residues. Germline CDR1 reads SGHVS; CDR2 reads FNYEAQ. Deletions cut 5 bases from V and 0 bases from J, with 14 bases between. Here the CDR3 DNA reads TGTGCCAGCAGCCCCCTTTCGGGACCCTCCTACGAGCAGTACTTC. Protein product: CASSPLSGPSYEQYF. Complete variable domain (other parts from reference TRBV7-6 and TRBJ2-7): GAGVSQSPRYKVTKRGQDVALRCDPISGHVSLYWYRQALGQGPEFLTYFNYEAQQDKSGLPNDRFSAERPEGSISTLTIQRTEQRDSAMYRCASSPLSGPSYEQYFGPGTRLTVT.

The count of this clone is one. V usage is TRBV4-1 and J usage is TRBJ2-2; TRBD1 is a possible D gene (6 bases). The V gene's germline CDR1 is MGHRA and CDR2 YSYEKL. Trimming pared 0 bases from V and 6 bases from J, leaving 14 bases between. The CDR3 is 16 residues long. The CDR3 coding sequence is TGCGCCAGCAGCCAAGAGAGGGCAGGGGCTGCCGGGGAGCTGTTTTTT. Its protein product is CASSQERAGAAGELFF.

The gene calls are TRBV6-1 and TRBJ1-2, with D perhaps matching TRBD1 (5 bases). V was trimmed by 2 bases and J by 2 bases, leaving 18 bases between them. The CDR3 spans 17 residues. Germline CDR1 is MNHNS and CDR2 is SASEGT. For the CDR3, the DNA is TGTGCCAGCAGTGAATTCAGTGTAGCAGACAGAAACTATGGCTACACCTTC. This encodes CASSEFSVADRNYGYTF.

The chain couples TRBV4-2 to TRBJ2-2; D is perhaps TRBD1 or TRBD2 (6 bases each). V was shortened by 5 bases and J by 4 bases, with 14 bases between the two germline ends. The CDR3 runs to 15 residues. Germline V CDR1 and CDR2: LGHNA, YNFKEQ. CDR3 in DNA: TGTGCCAGCAGCTCACAGGGAGGCGGCACCGGGGAGCTGTTTTTT. Protein: CASSSQGGGTGELFF.

The rearrangement joins TRBV5-4 to TRBJ2-1; 11 nucleotides line up with TRBD2. CDR1 is SGHNT, CDR2 YYREEE, per germline (reference sequence). This CDR3 has 12 amino acids. Trimming cost V 10 bases and J 3 bases; bases outside gene matches: 0. CDR3 in DNA: TGTGCCGGGACTAGCGGCTACAATGAGCAGTTCTTC. As protein: CAGTSGYNEQFF.

The chain couples TRBV15 to TRBJ2-7; a possible D gene is TRBD2 (7 bases). Germline V lookup: CDR1 LNHNV, CDR2 YYDKDF (reference sequence). With 4 bases removed from V and 3 bases from J, the gap between germline ends came to 13 bases. The CDR3 length is 14 residues. For the CDR3, the DNA is TGTGCCACCAGCATGGGGGCGGGAGACTACGAGCAGTACTTC. This codes for CATSMGAGDYEQYF.

This clone was seen just once. The chain recombines TRBV29-1 with TRBJ2-1, with D perhaps being TRBD1 or TRBD2 (5 bases each). This CDR3 spans 11 amino acids. Germline V CDR1 and CDR2: SQVTM, ANQGSEA. Trimming removed 4 bases at V and 15 bases at J, with 16 bases between. The CDR3 coding sequence is TGCAGCGTTGTCCGGGACCCAAGCCCGTTCTTC. Translating it yields CSVVRDPSPFF.

This clone was found once. V usage is TRBV9 and J usage is TRBJ2-7; 8 nucleotides match TRBD1. This CDR3 comprises 13 residues. V lost 4 bases and J lost 7; bases outside the gene matches: 7. Germline CDR1 is SGDLS and CDR2 is YYNGEE. CDR3 sequence: CASSSGGLYEQYF. CDR3 DNA: TGTGCCAGCAGCTCAGGGGGCCTATATGAGCAGTACTTC. Full variable domain (missing parts from reference TRBV9 and TRBJ2-7): DSGVTQTPKHLITATGQRVTLRCSPRSGDLSVYWYQQSLDQGLQFLIQYYNGEERAKGNILERFSAQQFPDLHSELNLSSLELGDSALYFCASSSGGLYEQYFGPGTRLTVT.

The chain employs TRBV9 and TRBJ1-2; 7 bases align to TRBD1. The germline V gene has CDR1 SGDLS and CDR2 YYNGEE. J was trimmed by 7 bases and V by 1 base; bases with no gene match: 1. The CDR3 sequence is 12 residues long. The CDR3 nucleotides read TGTGCCAGCAGCGTACGACAGGGTGGCTACACCTTC. It yields the protein CASSVRQGGYTF.

The chain combines TRBV13 with TRBJ2-7; 11 positions match TRBD2. This CDR3 region has 15 residues. V was clipped by 5 bases and J by 6 bases; unmatched bases: 9. From germline, CDR1 is PRHDT and CDR2 FYEKMQ (reference sequence). The CDR3: CASSNQLAGEFEQYF. The CDR3 DNA is TGTGCCAGCAGCAACCAACTAGCGGGAGAATTCGAGCAGTACTTC.

The chain carries TRBV13 and TRBJ2-3, with D possibly TRBD2 on 5 matching bases. Germline CDR1 PRHDT, CDR2 FYEKMQ (reference sequence). The length of the CDR3 is 14 residues. V shed 2 bases and J shed 2 bases, with 8 bases lying between them. The chain's CDR3 is CASSLLALTDTQYF. Here the CDR3 DNA reads TGTGCCAGCAGCTTACTAGCTCTCACAGATACGCAGTATTTT.

The gene calls are TRBV14 and TRBJ2-2; D is possibly TRBD1 (5 bases). Trimming removed 3 bases from V and 3 bases from J, with 11 bases in between. Germline loops: CDR1 SGHDN, CDR2 FVKESK. This CDR3 comprises 15 residues. Here the CDR3 DNA reads TGTGCCAGCAGCCACGTACAGGTTGACACCGGGGAGCTGTTTTTT. This gives the protein CASSHVQVDTGELFF.

This chain uses TRBV15 with TRBJ1-5; possible D gene TRBD1, 5 bases. CDR1 is LNHNV and CDR2 is YYDKDF in the germline V gene (reference sequence). Trimming took off 6 bases at V and 0 bases at J, with 15 bases between the two ends. CDR3 length: 16 amino acids. CDR3 sequence reads: CATSYGRTYSNQPQHF. The CDR3 DNA is TGTGCCACCAGTTATGGACGGACATATAGCAATCAGCCCCAGCATTTT.

CDR3 residues: CAWSVGGRAGETQYF. The DNA of the CDR3 is TGTGCCTGGAGTGTTGGCGGGAGGGCCGGGGAGACCCAGTACTTC. This chain connects TRBV30 to TRBJ2-5, with TRBD2 matching over 9 bases. Losses at the gene ends were 0 bases for V and 5 bases for J; bases not matched to a gene: 7. The CDR3 spans 15 residues. Germline assignment: CDR1 GTSNPN and CDR2 SVGIG (reference sequence).

CDR3 nucleotides: TGTGCCAGCAGCTCCCTTGGACTAGCGGGAGAGACCTACAATGAGCAGTTCTTC. Translating gives CASSSLGLAGETYNEQFF. The genes are TRBV11-2 and TRBJ2-1; 13 nucleotides line up with TRBD2. After removal of 4 bases from V and 2 bases from J, the junction contained 8 bases not matched to a gene. In germline, CDR1 is SGHAT, CDR2 FQNNGV. This CDR3 has 18 amino acids.

In its sample, this clone was seen once. The chain links TRBV4-1 to TRBJ1-5; D perhaps matches TRBD1 (5 bases). Trimming stripped 4 bases from V and 1 base from J, with 14 bases between. The CDR3 contains 16 residues. Germline CDR1 MGHRA, CDR2 YSYEKL. Written as DNA, the CDR3 is TGCGCCAGCAGCCTCCCGGGGGTAGCGAGCAATCAGCCCCAGCATTTT. Encoded protein: CASSLPGVASNQPQHF.

The J gene is TRBJ2-2, the V gene TRBV4-3; 10 bases match TRBD1. The CDR3 spans 17 residues. The V and J ends lost 0 bases and 4 bases, in that order; junction bases with no gene match: 5. CDR1 and CDR2 (germline): LGHNA, YSLEER. The CDR3 region is CASSQDAWDRGTGELFF. The CDR3 DNA is TGCGCCAGCAGCCAAGATGCCTGGGACAGGGGCACCGGGGAGCTGTTTTTT.

The chain has TRBV29-1 and TRBJ2-7, with D possibly TRBD2 on 5 matching bases. Germline V lookup: CDR1 SQVTM, CDR2 ANQGSEA. Trimming cost V 4 bases and J 6 bases, with 13 bases left between them. CDR3 length: 12 residues. The CDR3 nucleotides are TGCAGCGTTGTGGAGGCCCGTGCCGAGCAGTACTTC. The encoded protein is CSVVEARAEQYF.